This T cell receptor (beta chain) is from a study of cytomegalovirus exposure and HLA in healthy donors. Notes on the study in general: High sensitivity and specificity were reportedly achieved when the classifier diagnosed cytomegalovirus status. Under in vitro conditions, a few CMV-associated chains were confirmed as specific for CMV antigens. According to the study, some 160 TCR beta chains were cytomegalovirus-associated.

Regarding this clone: The antigen is undetermined.

Germline-derived CDR1 and CDR2 are LNHDA and SQIVND (reference sequence). There are 15 residues in the CDR3. Trimming removed 1 base from V and 8 bases from J, with 17 bases in between. Measured with immunoSEQ multiplex PCR; TCRdb has only the in-frame clones, and not every one. The sample holds 140,000 or so clones, around 89% seen once. This clonotype was obtained from a woman aged 30 to 39 in good health and CMV-seropositive. The genes are TRBV19 and TRBJ1-2; D is unresolved. Sequences were obtained from PBMCs. The CDR3 loop is CASSIGAGARPGYTF. CDR3 in DNA: TGTGCCAGTAGTATAGGGGCGGGCGCCCGTCCGGGCTACACCTTC.